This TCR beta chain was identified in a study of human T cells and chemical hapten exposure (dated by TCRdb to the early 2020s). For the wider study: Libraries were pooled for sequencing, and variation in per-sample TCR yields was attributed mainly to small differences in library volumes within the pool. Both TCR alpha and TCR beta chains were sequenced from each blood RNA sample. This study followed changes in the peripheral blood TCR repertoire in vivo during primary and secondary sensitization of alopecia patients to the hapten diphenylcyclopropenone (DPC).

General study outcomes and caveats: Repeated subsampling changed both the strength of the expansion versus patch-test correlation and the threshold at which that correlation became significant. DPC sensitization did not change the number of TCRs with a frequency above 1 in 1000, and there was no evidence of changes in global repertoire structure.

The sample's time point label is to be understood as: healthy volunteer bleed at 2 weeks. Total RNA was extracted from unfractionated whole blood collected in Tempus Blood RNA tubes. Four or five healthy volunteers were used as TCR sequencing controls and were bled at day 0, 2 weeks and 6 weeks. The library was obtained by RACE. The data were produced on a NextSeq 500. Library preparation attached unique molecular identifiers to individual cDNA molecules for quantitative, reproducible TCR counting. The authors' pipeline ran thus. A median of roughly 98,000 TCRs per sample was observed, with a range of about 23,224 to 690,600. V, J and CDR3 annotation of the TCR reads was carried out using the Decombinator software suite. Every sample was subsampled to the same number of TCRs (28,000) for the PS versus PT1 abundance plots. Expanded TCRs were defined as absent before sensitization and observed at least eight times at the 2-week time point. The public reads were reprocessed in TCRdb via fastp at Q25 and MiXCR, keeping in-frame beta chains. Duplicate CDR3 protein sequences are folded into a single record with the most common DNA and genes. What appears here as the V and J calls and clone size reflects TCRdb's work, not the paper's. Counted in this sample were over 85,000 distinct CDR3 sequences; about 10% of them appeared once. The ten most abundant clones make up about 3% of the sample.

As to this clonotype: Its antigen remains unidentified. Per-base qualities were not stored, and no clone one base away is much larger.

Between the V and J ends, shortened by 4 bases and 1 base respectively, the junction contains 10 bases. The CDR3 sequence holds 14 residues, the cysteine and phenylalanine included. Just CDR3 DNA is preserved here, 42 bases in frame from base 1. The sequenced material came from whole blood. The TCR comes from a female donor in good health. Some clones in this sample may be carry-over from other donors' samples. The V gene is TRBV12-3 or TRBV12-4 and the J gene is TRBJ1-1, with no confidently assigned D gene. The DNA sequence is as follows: TGTGCCAGCAGTTCATGGACGGAGAACACTGAAGCTTTCTTT. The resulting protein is CASSSWTENTEAFF.